The TCR beta chain under discussion was sequenced for a study of a mutant IDH1 vaccine in newly diagnosed glioma. At the level of the study: Following radiotherapy alone, or alongside temozolomide cycles, vaccination was started after an interval of 4-6 weeks. The treated population exhibited a male proportion of around 62%, a female proportion of about 38%, and a mean age of about 40 years.

Time point defined: week 23, last vaccination. Vaccine doses each comprised 300 ug of mutant IDH1 20-mer peptide, with topical imiquimod. CDR3 length: 13 amino acids. V lost 4 bases to trimming and J lost 4 bases, with 9 bases between them. Germline loops: CDR1 SGHNT, CDR2 YYREEE (reference sequence). Sequencing used immunoSEQ multiplex PCR; TCRdb keeps in-frame clones, though not all of them. The sample comprises approximately 37,000 clones, around 76% of which are singletons, and less than 6.5% rests with the top ten. As for this clone: What it recognizes is unknown.

The origin of this receptor is a man aged 50 to 59 with glioma. This specimen consisted of PBMCs, obtained from a glioma patient whose treatment included an IDH1 peptide vaccine. The rearrangement links TRBV5-4 to TRBJ1-5; D is possibly TRBD1 (6 bases). The CDR3 protein is CASSTDRNQPQHF. The CDR3 DNA reads TGTGCCAGCAGCACGGACAGAAATCAGCCCCAGCATTTT.